The 25 T cell receptor beta chains below were found in one sample sequenced in a study of cytomegalovirus exposure and HLA in healthy donors. TCRdb keeps only in-frame clones here, not all; method: immunoSEQ multiplex PCR. This repertoire shows approximately 170,000 clones, 75% to 95% found once; its top ten account for approximately 3%. Sequencing was carried out using PBMCs. The receptors shown here come from a young woman in good health and CMV-seropositive.

This rearrangement joins TRBV19 to TRBJ2-2; D unresolved. The CDR3 extends over 15 amino acids. Germline assignment: CDR1 LNHDA and CDR2 SQIVND (reference sequence). With 3 bases removed from V and 1 base from J, the gap between germline ends came to 9 bases. The DNA for the CDR3 is TGTGCCAGTAGTATTTTCGGCGGGAACACCGGGGAGCTGTTTTTT. Translating gives CASSIFGGNTGELFF.

The CDR3 is CASSYIFARDRGQNYGYTF. DNA of the CDR3: TGTGCCAGCAGCTATATCTTTGCGCGGGACAGGGGGCAGAACTATGGCTACACCTTC. This chain connects TRBV5-4 to TRBJ1-2; 12 bases line up with TRBD1. The germline gives CDR1 SGHNT, CDR2 YYREEE (reference sequence). CDR3 length: 19 residues. The junction had 14 bases not matched to a gene; V was cut back by 3 bases and J by 2 bases.

The chain uses TRBV9 and TRBJ2-1; 7 bases agree with TRBD1. Germline CDR1 SGDLS, CDR2 YYNGEE. V shed 4 bases and J 1 base; nucleotides not matched to a gene: 8. The CDR3 totals 16 residues. The CDR3 nucleotides read TGTGCCAGCAGCTCCCTCGACAGGGTGTCCTACAATGAGCAGTTCTTC. It specifies CASSSLDRVSYNEQFF.

The chain carries TRBV7-2 and TRBJ2-7; 9 positions agree with TRBD1. The CDR3 consists of 16 residues. Germline V gene lookup returns CDR1 SGHTA and CDR2 FQGNSA. The V and J ends lost 5 bases and 2 bases, in that order; junction bases with no gene match: 10. The CDR3 loop reads CASSLYGTGRTYEQYF. The CDR3 nucleotides read TGTGCCAGCAGCCTGTATGGGACAGGGAGAACCTACGAGCAGTACTTC.

This rearrangement joins TRBV7-9 to TRBJ2-3; perhaps TRBD2 as D (5 bases). The CDR3 has 12 residues. Trimming removed 5 bases at V and 14 bases at J, with 17 bases between. Germline V lookup: CDR1 SEHNR, CDR2 FQNEAQ (reference sequence). The CDR3 loop reads CASSQRLQGWYF. The CDR3 DNA is TGTGCCAGCAGCCAGCGGCTCCAAGGTTGGTATTTT. The full variable domain, in which reference TRBV7-9 and TRBJ2-3 provide the parts outside the CDR3, is DTGVSQNPRHKITKRGQNVTFRCDPISEHNRLYWYRQTLGQGPEFLTYFQNEAQLEKSRLLSDRFSAERPKGSFSTLEIQRTEQGDSAMYLCASSQRLQGWYFGPGTRLTVL.

The chain combines TRBV6-6 with TRBJ1-1; D not certain. Germline-derived CDR1 and CDR2 are MNHNY and SVGAGI (reference sequence). The CDR3 has 13 residues. Trimming pared 2 bases from V and 1 base from J, leaving 5 bases between. The CDR3: CASSYEENTEAFF. For the CDR3, the DNA is TGTGCCAGCAGTTACGAGGAGAACACTGAAGCTTTCTTT.

V is TRBV7-2 and J is TRBJ2-2; TRBD2 agrees at 10 bases. Per the germline V gene, CDR1 is SGHTA and CDR2 is FQGNSA. Losses at the gene ends were 6 bases for V and 1 base for J; bases not matched to a gene: 8. This CDR3 has 17 amino acids. This chain's CDR3 is CASRGARTSGNTGELFF. CDR3 coding DNA: TGTGCCAGCAGGGGGGCAAGGACTAGCGGGAACACCGGGGAGCTGTTTTTT.

This chain connects TRBV7-2 to TRBJ2-3; 8 bases agree with TRBD2. Trimming removed 5 bases from V and 2 bases from J; junction bases left unmatched: 6. The CDR3 sequence is 15 residues long. The germline V gene encodes CDR1 SGHTA and CDR2 FQGNSA. In nucleotides, the CDR3 is TGTGCCAGCAGCCCTCTTAGCGGGACCACAGATACGCAGTATTTT. Residues: CASSPLSGTTDTQYF.

The rearrangement uses TRBV4-3 and TRBJ1-1, with D perhaps TRBD1 (5 bases). CDR1 and CDR2 from the germline V gene are LGHNA and YSLEER. Trimming took off 0 bases at V and 1 base at J, with 9 bases between the two ends. The CDR3 length is 15 residues. The CDR3 region has the DNA TGCGCCAGCAGCCAAGATCGGACACAGAACACTGAAGCTTTCTTT. Translated: CASSQDRTQNTEAFF.

V gene TRBV27 combines with J gene TRBJ2-1, with 13 positions matching TRBD2. This CDR3 is built from 19 residues. Germline trimming cut 5 bases from V and 10 bases from J; bases unmatched to any gene: 20. The germline CDR1 and CDR2 sequences are MNHEY and SMNVEV (reference sequence). Here the CDR3 DNA reads TGTGCCAGCAGTCCCATCATGGGACTAGCGGGACCTGGGCGGGGGGAGCAGTTCTTC. It translates to CASSPIMGLAGPGRGEQFF.

The genes are TRBV11-2 and TRBJ2-3, with D perhaps matching TRBD2 (6 bases). Germline assignment: CDR1 SGHAT and CDR2 FQNNGV. The CDR3 is 15 residues long. Trimming took off 3 bases at V and 2 bases at J, with 12 bases between the two ends. The CDR3 sequence is CASSLLAEDTDTQYF. The CDR3 DNA reads TGTGCCAGCAGCTTGTTAGCGGAGGACACAGATACGCAGTATTTT.

In nucleotides, the CDR3 is TGTGCCAGTAGTATCCGAGTCCCTGAAAAACTGTTTTTT. Amino acid sequence: CASSIRVPEKLFF. The chain employs TRBV19 and TRBJ1-4; D call uncertain. The CDR3 extends over 13 amino acids. The V gene's germline CDR1 is LNHDA and CDR2 SQIVND (reference sequence). Trimming took off 3 bases at V and 7 bases at J, with 9 bases between the two ends.

J is TRBJ1-2 and V is TRBV29-1; 7 nucleotides line up with TRBD1. Trimming cost V 7 bases and J 8 bases; bases outside gene matches: 10. Germline V gene sequence: CDR1 SQVTM, CDR2 ANQGSEA. CDR3 length: 12 residues. The chain's CDR3 is CSASGQSRGYTF. The DNA for the CDR3 is TGCAGCGCCTCGGGACAGTCTAGAGGCTACACCTTC.

In its sample, this clone was seen once. V and J are TRBV9 and TRBJ2-7; tentative D call: TRBD2 (6 bases). The CDR3 length is 13 residues. V was cut by 3 bases and J by 5 bases, with 12 bases left in between. Germline CDR1 is SGDLS and CDR2 is YYNGEE. CDR3 loop: CASSGLVSNEQYF. In nucleotides, the CDR3 is TGTGCCAGCAGCGGACTAGTATCCAACGAGCAGTACTTC.

The J gene is TRBJ2-7, the V gene TRBV25-1, with a possible D match to TRBD1 (5 bases). The CDR3 consists of 12 residues. The V gene lost 3 bases and the J gene lost 6 bases, with 9 bases spanning the gap. Germline values: CDR1 MGHDK, CDR2 SYGVNS. The CDR3 DNA reads as TGTGCCAGCAGTGACGCAGGGCCCGAGCAGTACTTC. Protein: CASSDAGPEQYF.

This clone was observed a few times. V usage is TRBV11-1 and J usage is TRBJ1-2; a weak D match, TRBD1 (5 bases). This CDR3 has 12 residues. Germline values: CDR1 SGHAT, CDR2 FQDESV (reference sequence). Trimming left V 9 bases short and J 1 base short, with 9 bases between. The DNA for the CDR3 is TGTGCCAGTGGAGGGGTTAACTATGGCTACACCTTC. It yields the protein CASGGVNYGYTF.

The J gene is TRBJ2-1, the V gene TRBV7-2; D is undetermined. Deletions cut 6 bases from V and 4 bases from J, with 10 bases between. This CDR3 has 13 amino acids. In germline, CDR1 is SGHTA, CDR2 FQGNSA. The CDR3, as DNA: TGTGCCAGCAGTTTTCTTCGGTACAATGAGCAGTTCTTC. As protein: CASSFLRYNEQFF.

This chain joins TRBV5-5 and TRBJ1-2, with a tentative D call TRBD1 (5 bases). CDR1 and CDR2 (germline): SGHKS, YYEKEE (reference sequence). This CDR3 has 14 amino acids. Trimming cost V 3 bases and J 0 bases, with 9 bases left between them. The DNA of the CDR3 is TGTGCCAGCAGCTGGACAAGAGCTAACTATGGCTACACCTTC. This gives the protein CASSWTRANYGYTF.

The chain uses TRBV29-1 and TRBJ2-7; D gene ambiguous. Germline CDR1 SQVTM, CDR2 ANQGSEA. Trimming removed 5 bases at V and 2 bases at J, with 7 bases between. This CDR3 comprises 11 residues. CDR3 bases: TGCAGCGTTTCACTTCCCTACGAGCAGTACTTC. Protein sequence: CSVSLPYEQYF.

V is TRBV11-2 and J is TRBJ2-2, with TRBD1 as a possible D gene (6 bases). The V end lost 5 bases, the J end lost 1 base, and 17 bases lay between the germline ends. CDR1 is SGHAT and CDR2 is FQNNGV in the germline V gene. The CDR3 consists of 17 residues. Here the CDR3 DNA reads TGTGCCAGCAGCCCCCACCCGGGACACCAGAACACCGGGGAGCTGTTTTTT. Translation: CASSPHPGHQNTGELFF.

The V call is TRBV5-1, the J call TRBJ2-5; 7 positions agree with TRBD2. J gave up 3 bases and V 0 bases, and 2 bases lay outside the gene matches. This CDR3 contains 14 residues. Looked up from germline, CDR1 is SGHRS and CDR2 is YFSETQ. The CDR3 spells CASSLGTRKETQYF. The CDR3 DNA is TGCGCCAGCAGCTTGGGGACTAGAAAAGAGACCCAGTACTTC.

The chain joins TRBV7-8 to TRBJ2-7; a weak D match, TRBD1 (5 bases). CDR1 and CDR2 from the germline V gene are SGHVS and FQNEAQ. V was pared by 5 bases and J by 3 bases, with 17 bases between. This CDR3 spans 15 amino acids. The CDR3 DNA follows: TGTGCCAGCAGCGCTAAGGGGTCGGTATTCTACGAGCAGTACTTC. Translated, it gives CASSAKGSVFYEQYF.

The gene calls are TRBV29-1 and TRBJ1-4; tentative D call: TRBD1 (5 bases). CDR1 is SQVTM and CDR2 is ANQGSEA in the germline V gene. Trimming left V 6 bases short and J 0 bases short, with 11 bases between. The CDR3 is made up of 14 amino acids. The CDR3 spells CSVAGIPTNEKLFF. The CDR3 region has the DNA TGCAGCGTGGCAGGGATCCCAACTAATGAAAAACTGTTTTTT.

The chain couples TRBV7-2 to TRBJ2-2, with TRBD2 identical over 8 bases. The germline V gene has CDR1 SGHTA and CDR2 FQGNSA. CDR3 length: 16 amino acids. With 5 bases clipped from V and 1 base from J, the junction kept 6 bases outside the gene matches. The CDR3 region has the DNA TGTGCCAGCAGCCCCAAACTAGCGGAGAACACCGGGGAGCTGTTTTTT. The encoded protein is CASSPKLAENTGELFF.

The J gene is TRBJ2-3, the V gene TRBV18, with TRBD1 as a possible D gene (5 bases). The CDR3 has 14 residues. Deletions cut 5 bases from V and 2 bases from J, with 11 bases between. The germline V gene encodes CDR1 KGHSH and CDR2 LQKENI. The CDR3, as DNA: TGTGCCAGCTCATCCATCAGGGACACAGATACGCAGTATTTT. This sequence encodes CASSSIRDTDTQYF.